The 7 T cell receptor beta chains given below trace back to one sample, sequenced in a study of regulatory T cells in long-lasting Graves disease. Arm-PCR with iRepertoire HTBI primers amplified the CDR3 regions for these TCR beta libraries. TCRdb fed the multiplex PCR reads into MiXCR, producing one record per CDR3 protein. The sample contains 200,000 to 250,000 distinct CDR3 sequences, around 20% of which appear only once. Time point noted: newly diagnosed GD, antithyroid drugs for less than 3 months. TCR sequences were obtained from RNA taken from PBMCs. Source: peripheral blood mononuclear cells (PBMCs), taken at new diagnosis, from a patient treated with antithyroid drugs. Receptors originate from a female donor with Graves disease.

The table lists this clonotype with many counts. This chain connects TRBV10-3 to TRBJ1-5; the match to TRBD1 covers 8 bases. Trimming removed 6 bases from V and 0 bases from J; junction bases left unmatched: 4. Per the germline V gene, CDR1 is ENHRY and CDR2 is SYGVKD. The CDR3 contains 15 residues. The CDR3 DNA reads TGTGCCATCAGGGGGGACAGGAATAGCAATCAGCCCCAGCATTTT. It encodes CAIRGDRNSNQPQHF.

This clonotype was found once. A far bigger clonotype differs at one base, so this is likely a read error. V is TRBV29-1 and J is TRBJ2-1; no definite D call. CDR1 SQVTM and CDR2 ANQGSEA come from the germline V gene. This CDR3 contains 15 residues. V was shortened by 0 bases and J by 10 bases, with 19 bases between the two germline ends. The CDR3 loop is CSVEEGQEPSYEQFF. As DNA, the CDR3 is TGCAGCGTTGAAGAAGGGCAGGAACCCTCCTACGAGCAGTTCTTC.

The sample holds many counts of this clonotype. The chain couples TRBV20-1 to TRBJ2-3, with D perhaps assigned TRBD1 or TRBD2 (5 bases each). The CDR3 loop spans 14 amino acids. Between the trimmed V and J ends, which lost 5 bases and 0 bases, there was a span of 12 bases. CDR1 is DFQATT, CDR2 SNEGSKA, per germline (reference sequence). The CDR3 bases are TGCAGTGCTGGGACGGATGCTAGCACAGATACGCAGTATTTT. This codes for CSAGTDASTDTQYF.

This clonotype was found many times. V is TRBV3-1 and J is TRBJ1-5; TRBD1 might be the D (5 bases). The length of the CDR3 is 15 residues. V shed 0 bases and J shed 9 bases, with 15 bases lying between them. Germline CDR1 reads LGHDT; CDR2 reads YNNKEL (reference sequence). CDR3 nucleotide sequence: TGTGCCAGCAGCCAAGATCTAGGGGAGTCCCTGCCCCAGCATTTT. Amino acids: CASSQDLGESLPQHF.

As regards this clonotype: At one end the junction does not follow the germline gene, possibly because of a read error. CDR3 bases: TGTGCCAGCAGTGACGGGACTAGCACAGCTACGCAGTATTTT. Translating gives CASSDGTSTATQYF. The chain links TRBV2 to TRBJ2-3; 9 bases match TRBD2. Germline assignment: CDR1 SNHLY and CDR2 FYNNEI. This CDR3 is 14 amino acids long.

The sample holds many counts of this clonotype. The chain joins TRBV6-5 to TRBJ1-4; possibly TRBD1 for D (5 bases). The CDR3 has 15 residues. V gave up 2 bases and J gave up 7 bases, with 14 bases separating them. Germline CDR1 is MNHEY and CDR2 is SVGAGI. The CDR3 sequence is CASSYTGAGSEKLFF. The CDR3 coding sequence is TGTGCCAGCAGTTACACCGGGGCCGGGAGTGAAAAACTGTTTTTT.

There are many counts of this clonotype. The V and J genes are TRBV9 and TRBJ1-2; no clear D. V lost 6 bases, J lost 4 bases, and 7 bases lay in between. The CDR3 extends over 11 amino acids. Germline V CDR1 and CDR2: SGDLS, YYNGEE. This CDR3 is CASTGLYGYTF. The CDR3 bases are TGTGCCAGCACCGGCCTCTATGGCTACACCTTC.